This TCR beta chain was captured in a study of vaccination and CD4 T cells after COVID-19 (dated by TCRdb to between 2020 and 2023). Study-wide context: Convalescent patients had a positive SARS-CoV-2 result on nasal swab PCR, and of these patients, several had mild disease and one had severe disease. Six males and four females were included in the convalescent cohort, with two Hispanic individuals, seven Caucasians, two Asians and one multiracial person represented. Each participant got two doses of either the Pfizer-BioNTech BNT162b2 vaccine (n=8) or the Moderna mRNA-1273 vaccine (n=2). Post-COVID blood samples were collected from convalescent patients a median of roughly 100 days after diagnosis, with a range of about 30 to 170 days. The time from the second vaccine dose to post-vaccine blood sampling had a median of roughly 70 days and ranged from roughly 12 to 241 days. Culture stimuli were overlapping spike peptide pools from SARS-CoV-2 and from the common cold coronaviruses HCoV-NL63, HCoV-OC43 and HCoV-229E. Control cultures used a CEFX viral epitope pool as positive control, an HIV-1 Nef peptide pool as negative control, or no peptide. In ten to eleven COVID-19 convalescent patients and several infection-naive healthy vaccine recipients, researchers compared the spike-specific CD4+ TCR repertoire from before mRNA vaccination with the repertoire from after.

This specimen's treatment or condition label, interpreted: approximately 9-day PBMC culture with coronavirus spike peptide pools or control peptides (ViraFEST assay). To expand antigen-specific T cells with peptide pools and then pick out the expanded clonotypes through TCR sequencing, the study relied on the ViraFEST assay. The convalescent patients' positive SARS-CoV-2 PCR tests fell between March and December 2020, which was before the Alpha, Beta and Delta variants emerged in the United States. PBMCs were cultured at a few million per well in IMDM supplemented with roughly 5% human AB serum and 10 IU/ml IL-2, with approximately 9.2 ug/ml peptide pools added. Half of the culture medium was replaced with fresh IL-2-containing medium on days 3 and 7. Once the cells had been in culture for over 9 days, the EasySep CD4+ T cell isolation kit was used to isolate CD4+ T cells by negative selection. Ficoll-Paque Plus gradient centrifugation was used to isolate PBMCs from whole blood, and the isolated PBMCs were then either used fresh or cryopreserved at -140C. Culture conditions were generally each tested in triplicate wells.

V is shortened by 1 base, J by 9 bases, and the region joining them spans 5 bases. The germline V gene (reference sequence) provides CDR1 SGHKS and CDR2 YYEKEE. Inclusive of the bounding cysteine and phenylalanine, the CDR3 is 11 residues long. The entry retains the CDR3 DNA only, 33 bases that are in frame from base 1. With respect to this clonotype: Its binding antigen is unknown. The sample holds no much larger clone one base away, and base qualities are not on file.

Broad study findings and their caveats: The median count of SARS-CoV-2-reactive clonotypes went up from 20 to 25 after infection to some 38 after vaccination, although the change was not significant. Of the vaccine-specific clones in convalescent patients, 304 of 307, or nearly all, reacted only to SARS-CoV-2 spike and did not cross-react with common cold coronaviruses. The number of convalescent patients in the study was relatively small, and the study did not examine early timepoints following natural infection. Among convalescent patients, a median roughly 90% of the SARS-CoV-2-reactive clones seen after vaccination appeared only after vaccination, which suggests priming specific to the vaccine.

Libraries were constructed by PCR. DNA from cultured CD4+ T cells underwent TCR sequencing with the Oncomine TCR Beta short-read assay at the Johns Hopkins FTIC core. The QIAamp micro DNA kit was used to extract genomic DNA from the cultured CD4+ T cells. The Oncomine TCR Beta libraries from cultured CD4+ T cells were pooled using unique dual indexes and then sequenced on an Illumina iSeq 100. The authors' analysis ran thus. Non-productive sequences were filtered out, and CDR3s that did not start with C, did not end with F or W, or were shorter than 7 amino acids were discarded. The MANAFEST web application was used to identify antigen-specific clonotypes by comparing peptide-stimulated wells against reference wells and other culture wells. An FDR below 0.05, an odds ratio above 5, and a productive frequency above 0.1% in at least two of three replicate wells were required for clones to be considered positive. Clonotypes that were significantly expanded in both SARS-CoV-2 spike wells and at least one common cold coronavirus spike condition were defined as cross-reactive. Levenshtein distances (stringdist) and unrooted phylogenetic trees (ape) in R version 3.6.1 were used to assess CDR3 homology. The public reads were reanalyzed by TCRdb: fastp trimming at Q25, MiXCR alignment, in-frame beta chains only. Rows matching on CDR3 protein sequence are summarized as one entry with the most common DNA and genes. The V and J calls come from TCRdb's annotation, not from the publication. Across this sample there are some 20,000 distinct CDR3 sequences, with around a quarter seen only once. The biggest ten clones account for roughly a tenth of the sample.

The sequence derives from a human donor with COVID-19. In this chain, TRBV5-5 is recombined with TRBJ2-1; the D gene identity is not certain. The specimen sequenced was cultured CD4+ T cells from blood. The DNA is as follows: TGTGCCAGCAGCTTGCAAGTTGAGCAGTTCTTC. Translated, this gives CASSLQVEQFF.